This record concerns one T cell receptor (beta chain) sequence. Looked up from germline, CDR1 is SGHKS and CDR2 is YYEKEE (reference sequence). V trimming: 3 bases; J trimming: 5 bases; junction bases outside the gene matches: 13. This CDR3 spans 19 amino acids. The sample belongs to a study of blood T cell repertoires in COVID-19. As processed by the authors: Amplification with reference gene primers provided the estimates of nucleated cell counts. The table came from immunoSEQ multiplex PCR; TCRdb's copy has only in-frame clones and leaves some out. V and J calls and clone size are copied from that table; D and trimming were computed from the DNA. This table has 70,000 or so clones, under 95% appearing once.

Sample: peripheral blood. V gene TRBV5-5 combines with J gene TRBJ2-1; TRBD2 matches 14 bases. This TCR was recovered from a human donor in a cohort sampled during active COVID-19. In DNA, the CDR3 is TGTGCCAGCAGCTCGGATCTCAGACTAGCGGGAGGGGGAGACAATGAGCAGTTCTTC. Amino acid sequence: CASSSDLRLAGGGDNEQFF.